Listed below are T cell receptor beta chains from one sample, sequenced in a study of T cells in Graves' hyperthyroidism and ophthalmopathy. TCRdb passed the multiplex PCR reads through MiXCR, listing each CDR3 protein once. The sample consists of 300,000 to 350,000 distinct CDR3 sequences, 21% of them appearing once. The material sequenced was blood. These receptors were taken from a woman in her 50s with Graves' hyperthyroidism. The CDR3 runs from the conserved cysteine through the conserved F or W. The order of the fields is clone size, V gene, D gene, J gene, CDR3 protein, CDR3 DNA. The D gene is left open where the match is weak. Clone size is not always given. Where it is, it says once, few, many or a class for expanded clones.

clone size: many
V gene: TRBV20-1
D gene: TRBD1
J gene: TRBJ1-4
CDR3 protein: CSARSWDRGANEKLFF
CDR3 DNA: TGCAGTGCTAGATCTTGGGACAGGGGTGCTAATGAAAAACTGTTTTTT

clone size: .
V gene: TRBV28
D gene: .
J gene: TRBJ2-1
CDR3 protein: CASISGPSRNNEQFF
CDR3 DNA: TGTGCCAGCATCTCCGGTCCTAGCAGAAACAATGAGCAGTTCTTC

clone size: many
V gene: TRBV6-1
D gene: TRBD1
J gene: TRBJ2-7
CDR3 protein: CASSSGQRYEQYF
CDR3 DNA: TGTGCCAGCAGTTCGGGACAGCGCTACGAGCAGTACTTC

clone size: few
V gene: TRBV5-1
D gene: TRBD1
J gene: TRBJ1-6
CDR3 protein: CASSETGYYNSPLHF
CDR3 DNA: TGCGCCAGCTCGGAGACAGGGTATTATAATTCACCCCTCCACTTT

clone size: once
V gene: TRBV7-9
D gene: .
J gene: TRBJ1-6
CDR3 protein: CASTGRGGGSPLHF
CDR3 DNA: TGTGCCAGCACCGGTAGAGGGGGGGGTTCACCCCTCCACTTT

clone size: few
V gene: TRBV29-1
D gene: TRBD1
J gene: TRBJ2-6
CDR3 protein: CSVQGARSGANVLTF
CDR3 DNA: TGCAGCGTCCAGGGGGCGCGCTCTGGGGCCAACGTCCTGACTTTC

clone size: many
V gene: TRBV29-1
D gene: .
J gene: TRBJ2-1
CDR3 protein: CSVVPRGGNNEQFF
CDR3 DNA: TGCAGCGTTGTCCCGCGGGGCGGGAACAATGAGCAGTTCTTC

clone size: few
V gene: TRBV5-1
D gene: .
J gene: TRBJ2-2
CDR3 protein: CASRPGQANTGELFF
CDR3 DNA: TGCGCCAGCAGACCGGGACAAGCGAACACCGGGGAGCTGTTTTTT

clone size: many
V gene: TRBV30
D gene: .
J gene: TRBJ1-2
CDR3 protein: CAWGNYGYTF
CDR3 DNA: TGTGCCTGGGGAAACTATGGCTACACCTTC

clone size: many
V gene: TRBV20-1
D gene: TRBD2
J gene: TRBJ2-7
CDR3 protein: CSARYREAYEQYF
CDR3 DNA: TGCAGTGCTAGGTACCGGGAGGCGTACGAGCAGTACTTC

clone size: .
V gene: TRBV11-3
D gene: .
J gene: TRBJ2-1
CDR3 protein: CASSLGRGNGEQFF
CDR3 DNA: TGTGCCAGCAGCTTAGGTAGGGGGAACGGTGAGCAGTTCTTC

clone size: few
V gene: TRBV6-1
D gene: .
J gene: TRBJ2-3
CDR3 protein: CASRKTSFGTDTQYF
CDR3 DNA: TGTGCCAGCAGGAAGACTAGTTTTGGCACAGATACGCAGTATTTT

clone size: few
V gene: TRBV10-2
D gene: .
J gene: TRBJ2-2
CDR3 protein: CASSEAGELFF
CDR3 DNA: TGCGCCAGCAGTGAGGCCGGGGAGCTGTTTTTT

clone size: .
V gene: TRBV28
D gene: .
J gene: TRBJ2-2
CDR3 protein: CASSSRGYTGELFF
CDR3 DNA: TGTGCCAGCAGTTCCAGAGGCTACACCGGGGAGCTGTTTTTT

clone size: few
V gene: TRBV5-1
D gene: TRBD1
J gene: TRBJ2-6
CDR3 protein: CASSFLPGTAGANVLTF
CDR3 DNA: TGCGCCAGCAGCTTTCTCCCCGGGACAGCTGGGGCCAACGTCCTGACTTTC

clone size: many
V gene: TRBV28
D gene: TRBD2
J gene: TRBJ2-7
CDR3 protein: CASLPLAGPSYEQYF
CDR3 DNA: TGTGCCAGCCTACCACTAGCGGGGCCCTCCTACGAGCAGTACTTC

clone size: many
V gene: TRBV5-1
D gene: .
J gene: TRBJ2-1
CDR3 protein: CASSLEAPRSYNEQFF
CDR3 DNA: TGCGCCAGCAGCTTGGAAGCCCCCCGCTCCTACAATGAGCAGTTCTTC

clone size: many
V gene: TRBV6-1
D gene: .
J gene: TRBJ2-7
CDR3 protein: CASSFRLATQEQYF
CDR3 DNA: TGTGCCAGCAGCTTCCGGCTAGCGACCCAGGAGCAGTACTTC

clone size: many
V gene: TRBV20-1
D gene: TRBD1
J gene: TRBJ1-5
CDR3 protein: CSVKGGQGNQPQHF
CDR3 DNA: TGCAGTGTAAAAGGGGGACAGGGTAATCAGCCCCAGCATTTT

clone size: many
V gene: TRBV3-1
D gene: .
J gene: TRBJ2-7
CDR3 protein: CASSPATGEAYEQYF
CDR3 DNA: TGTGCCAGCAGCCCGGCTACGGGGGAGGCTTACGAGCAGTACTTC

clone size: many
V gene: TRBV2
D gene: .
J gene: TRBJ1-5
CDR3 protein: CASRVLQGQPQHF
CDR3 DNA: TGTGCCAGCAGGGTACTACAGGGTCAGCCCCAGCATTTT

clone size: .
V gene: TRBV19
D gene: .
J gene: TRBJ1-5
CDR3 protein: CASRPPGAGNQPQHF
CDR3 DNA: TGTGCCAGTAGACCTCCGGGGGCCGGCAATCAGCCCCAGCATTTT

clone size: few
V gene: TRBV5-1
D gene: .
J gene: TRBJ1-3
CDR3 protein: CASSLDRPTGNTIYF
CDR3 DNA: TGCGCCAGCAGCTTGGACAGGCCTACTGGAAACACCATATATTTT

clone size: many
V gene: TRBV4-1
D gene: .
J gene: TRBJ2-5
CDR3 protein: CASSQPVVGETQYF
CDR3 DNA: TGCGCCAGCAGCCAACCAGTGGTGGGAGAGACCCAGTACTTC

clone size: few
V gene: TRBV5-6
D gene: .
J gene: TRBJ1-1
CDR3 protein: CASSYGVNTEAFF
CDR3 DNA: TGTGCCAGCAGTTATGGTGTGAACACTGAAGCTTTCTTT

clone size: .
V gene: TRBV6-1
D gene: .
J gene: TRBJ2-5
CDR3 protein: CASSEGGSGKYF
CDR3 DNA: TGTGCCAGCAGTGAAGGGGGTAGCGGCAAGTACTTC

clone size: few
V gene: TRBV6-1
D gene: TRBD2
J gene: TRBJ2-5
CDR3 protein: CASSGTSGRATKTQYF
CDR3 DNA: TGTGCCAGCAGCGGGACTAGCGGGAGGGCGACGAAGACCCAGTACTTC

clone size: .
V gene: TRBV10-3
D gene: TRBD1
J gene: TRBJ2-6
CDR3 protein: CAISERRTGVTGANVLTF
CDR3 DNA: TGTGCCATCAGTGAGAGACGGACAGGGGTAACCGGGGCCAACGTCCTGACTTTC

clone size: many
V gene: TRBV19
D gene: .
J gene: TRBJ1-5
CDR3 protein: CASRVGPSNLNIQHSNQPQHF
CDR3 DNA: TGTGCCAGTAGGGTGGGTCCTTCTAACCTCAACATACAACATAGCAATCAGCCCCAGCATTTT

clone size: .
V gene: TRBV12-3/TRBV12-4
D gene: .
J gene: TRBJ1-1
CDR3 protein: CASKIRTGTGTEAFF
CDR3 DNA: TGTGCCAGCAAAATCCGAACAGGGACGGGCACTGAAGCTTTCTTT

clone size: .
V gene: TRBV10-3
D gene: TRBD2
J gene: TRBJ2-3
CDR3 protein: CAIRELAGSTDTQYF
CDR3 DNA: TGTGCCATCAGGGAACTAGCGGGTAGCACAGATACGCAGTATTTT

clone size: .
V gene: TRBV5-5
D gene: TRBD1
J gene: TRBJ1-5
CDR3 protein: CASSFGTGVGQPQHF
CDR3 DNA: TGTGCCAGCAGCTTCGGGACAGGGGTTGGTCAGCCCCAGCATTTT

clone size: .
V gene: TRBV28
D gene: .
J gene: TRBJ1-1
CDR3 protein: CASSRPRGGTEAFF
CDR3 DNA: TGTGCCAGCAGCAGGCCCCGGGGGGGCACTGAAGCTTTCTTT

clone size: .
V gene: TRBV7-9
D gene: .
J gene: TRBJ2-1
CDR3 protein: CASSSGPNPYNEQFF
CDR3 DNA: TGCGCCAGCAGCTCTGGACCGAACCCCTACAATGAGCAGTTCTTC

clone size: many
V gene: TRBV2
D gene: .
J gene: TRBJ2-1
CDR3 protein: CASSPIVRDNEQFF
CDR3 DNA: TGTGCCAGCAGTCCTATAGTAAGAGACAATGAGCAGTTCTTC

clone size: .
V gene: TRBV10-2
D gene: TRBD1
J gene: TRBJ1-5
CDR3 protein: CASSEDLTGWGPQHF
CDR3 DNA: TGCGCCAGCAGTGAAGACTTGACAGGGTGGGGGCCCCAGCATTTT

clone size: many
V gene: TRBV7-8
D gene: .
J gene: TRBJ2-7
CDR3 protein: CASRRTGSRYYEQYF
CDR3 DNA: TGTGCCAGCAGACGTACAGGGTCCCGGTATTACGAGCAGTACTTC

clone size: many
V gene: TRBV20-1
D gene: .
J gene: TRBJ1-5
CDR3 protein: CSAILGSNQPQHF
CDR3 DNA: TGCAGTGCTATCTTGGGGAGCAATCAGCCCCAGCATTTT

clone size: .
V gene: TRBV2
D gene: TRBD1
J gene: TRBJ2-7
CDR3 protein: CASSGVRDRVYEQYF
CDR3 DNA: TGTGCCAGCAGTGGGGTAAGGGACAGGGTCTACGAGCAGTACTTC

clone size: many
V gene: TRBV6-1
D gene: .
J gene: TRBJ1-1
CDR3 protein: CASSENKGAFF
CDR3 DNA: TGTGCCAGCAGTGAGAACAAGGGAGCTTTCTTT

clone size: many
V gene: TRBV12-3/TRBV12-4
D gene: .
J gene: TRBJ2-7
CDR3 protein: CASSLRHPIEEQYF
CDR3 DNA: TGTGCCAGCAGTTTGAGACACCCCATCGAGGAGCAGTACTTC

clone size: .
V gene: TRBV5-8
D gene: .
J gene: TRBJ2-5
CDR3 protein: CAGSSDAIKKGYF
CDR3 DNA: TGTGCCGGCAGCTCGGACGCAATTAAAAAGGGATACTTC

clone size: .
V gene: TRBV10-3
D gene: .
J gene: TRBJ1-1
CDR3 protein: CAISRQGGGNTEAFF
CDR3 DNA: TGTGCCATCAGTCGCCAGGGAGGTGGGAACACTGAAGCTTTCTTT

clone size: many
V gene: TRBV3-1
D gene: .
J gene: TRBJ1-1
CDR3 protein: CASSQLRVVNTEAFF
CDR3 DNA: TGTGCCAGCAGCCAACTCCGGGTGGTGAACACTGAAGCTTTCTTT

clone size: many
V gene: TRBV30
D gene: .
J gene: TRBJ1-1
CDR3 protein: CAWTSRVEAFF
CDR3 DNA: TGTGCCTGGACCTCCCGGGTAGAAGCTTTCTTT

clone size: many
V gene: TRBV5-8
D gene: .
J gene: TRBJ1-1
CDR3 protein: CASSPGLMNTEAFF
CDR3 DNA: TGTGCCAGCTCACCAGGGCTTATGAACACTGAAGCTTTCTTT